The text below deals with one T cell receptor beta chain. Sequenced by immunoSEQ multiplex PCR; TCRdb stores in-frame clones only, minus some. The sample records hundreds of thousands of clones, around 96% being singletons. As defined, naive CD8 cells were CD45RO-negative and positively selected for CCR7, with terminally differentiated effector memory CD45RA+ cells excluded. The sample comes from a study of shared clonotypes between healthy human individuals. The CDR3 has 13 residues. V dropped 0 bases and J dropped 8 bases, with 11 bases sitting between them. Germline-derived CDR1 and CDR2 are SGDLS and YYNGEE.

Material for sequencing was naive CD8+ T cells sorted from blood. The TCR was taken from a woman in her thirties in good health. The V gene is TRBV9, the J gene TRBJ1-2; tentatively, D is TRBD1 (5 bases). This CDR3 reads CASSVEGEGGYTF. Written as DNA, the CDR3 is TGTGCCAGCAGCGTAGAAGGGGAAGGAGGCTACACCTTC.